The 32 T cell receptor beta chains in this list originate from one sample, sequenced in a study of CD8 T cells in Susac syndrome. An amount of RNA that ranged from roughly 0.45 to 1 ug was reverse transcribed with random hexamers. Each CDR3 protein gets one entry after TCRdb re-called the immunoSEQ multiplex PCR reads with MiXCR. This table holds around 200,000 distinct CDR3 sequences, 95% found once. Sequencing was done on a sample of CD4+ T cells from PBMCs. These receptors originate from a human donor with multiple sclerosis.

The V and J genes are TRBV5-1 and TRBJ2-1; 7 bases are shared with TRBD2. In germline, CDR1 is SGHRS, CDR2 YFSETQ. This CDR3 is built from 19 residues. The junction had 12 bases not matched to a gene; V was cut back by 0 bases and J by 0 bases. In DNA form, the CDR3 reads TGCGCCAGCAGCTTGGGAACGGGGGGTAGCGCCAGCTCCTACAATGAGCAGTTCTTC. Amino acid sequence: CASSLGTGGSASSYNEQFF.

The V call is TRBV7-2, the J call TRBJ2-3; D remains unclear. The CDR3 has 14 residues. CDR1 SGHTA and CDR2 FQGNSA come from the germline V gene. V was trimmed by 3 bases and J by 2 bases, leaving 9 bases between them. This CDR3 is CASSFSQFTDTQYF. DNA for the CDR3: TGTGCCAGCAGCTTCTCTCAATTCACAGATACGCAGTATTTT.

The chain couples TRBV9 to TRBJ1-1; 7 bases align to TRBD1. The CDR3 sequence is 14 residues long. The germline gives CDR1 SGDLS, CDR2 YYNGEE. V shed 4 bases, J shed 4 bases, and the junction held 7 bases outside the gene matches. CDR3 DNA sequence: TGTGCCAGCAGCCCCAACAGGGGTGGCACTGAAGCTTTCTTT. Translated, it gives CASSPNRGGTEAFF.

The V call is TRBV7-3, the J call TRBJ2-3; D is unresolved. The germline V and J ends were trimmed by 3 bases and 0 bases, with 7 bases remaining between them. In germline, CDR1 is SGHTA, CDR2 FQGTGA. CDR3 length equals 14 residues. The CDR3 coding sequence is TGTGCCAGCAGCTTCCTGACTAGCACAGATACGCAGTATTTT. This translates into CASSFLTSTDTQYF.

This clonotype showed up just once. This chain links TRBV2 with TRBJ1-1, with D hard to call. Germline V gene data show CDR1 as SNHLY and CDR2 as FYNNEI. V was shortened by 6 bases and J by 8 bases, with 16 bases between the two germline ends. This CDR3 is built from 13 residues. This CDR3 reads CASRSGIRNEAFF. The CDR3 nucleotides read TGTGCCAGCAGGTCCGGCATAAGGAACGAAGCTTTCTTT.

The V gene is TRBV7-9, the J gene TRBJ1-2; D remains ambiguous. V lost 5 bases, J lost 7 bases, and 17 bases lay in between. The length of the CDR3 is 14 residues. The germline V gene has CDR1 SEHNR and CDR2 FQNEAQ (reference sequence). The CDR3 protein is CASSHQVPRAGYTF. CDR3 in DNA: TGTGCCAGCAGCCACCAGGTCCCCCGGGCTGGCTACACCTTC.

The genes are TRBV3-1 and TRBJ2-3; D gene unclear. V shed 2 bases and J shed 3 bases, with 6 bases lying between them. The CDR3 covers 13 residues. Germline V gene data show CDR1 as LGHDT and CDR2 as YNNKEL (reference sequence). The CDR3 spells CASSQHGTDTQYF. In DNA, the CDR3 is TGTGCCAGCAGCCAACACGGAACAGATACGCAGTATTTT.

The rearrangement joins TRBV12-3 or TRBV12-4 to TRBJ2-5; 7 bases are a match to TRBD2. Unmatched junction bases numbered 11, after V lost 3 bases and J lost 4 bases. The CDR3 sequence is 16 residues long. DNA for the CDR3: TGTGCCAGCAGTTTGGCAAAGGGACTACCGACAGAGACCCAGTACTTC. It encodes CASSLAKGLPTETQYF.

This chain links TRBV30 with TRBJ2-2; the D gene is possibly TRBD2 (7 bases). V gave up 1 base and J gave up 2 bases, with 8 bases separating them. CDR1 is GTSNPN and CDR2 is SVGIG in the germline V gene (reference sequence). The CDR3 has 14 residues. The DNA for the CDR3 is TGTGCCTGGAGTGCGGGGGGCAACACCGGGGAGCTGTTTTTT. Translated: CAWSAGGNTGELFF.

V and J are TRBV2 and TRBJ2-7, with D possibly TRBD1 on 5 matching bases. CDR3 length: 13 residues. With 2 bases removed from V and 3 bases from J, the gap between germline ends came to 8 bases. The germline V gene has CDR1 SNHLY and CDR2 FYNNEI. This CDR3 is CASSEQGFYEQYV. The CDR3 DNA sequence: TGTGCCAGCAGTGAACAGGGATTCTACGAGCAGTACGTC.

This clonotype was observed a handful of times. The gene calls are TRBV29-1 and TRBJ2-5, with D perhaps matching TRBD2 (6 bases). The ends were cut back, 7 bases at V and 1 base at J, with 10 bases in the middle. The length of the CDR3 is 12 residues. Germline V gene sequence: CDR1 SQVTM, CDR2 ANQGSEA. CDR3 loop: CSGRRGQETQYF. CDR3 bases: TGCAGCGGCCGGCGGGGCCAAGAGACCCAGTACTTC.

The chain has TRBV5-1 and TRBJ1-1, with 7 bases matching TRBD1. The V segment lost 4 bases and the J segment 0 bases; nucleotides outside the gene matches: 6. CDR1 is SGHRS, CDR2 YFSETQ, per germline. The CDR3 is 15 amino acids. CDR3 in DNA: TGCGCCAGCAGCCTGGGGACAGCTATGAACACTGAAGCTTTCTTT. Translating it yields CASSLGTAMNTEAFF.

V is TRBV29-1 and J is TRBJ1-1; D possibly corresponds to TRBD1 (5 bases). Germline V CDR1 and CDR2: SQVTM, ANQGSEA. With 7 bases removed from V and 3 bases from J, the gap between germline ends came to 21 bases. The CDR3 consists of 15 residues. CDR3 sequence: CSAGAAGRMHTEAFF. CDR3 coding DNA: TGCAGCGCTGGGGCGGCAGGAAGGATGCACACTGAAGCTTTCTTT. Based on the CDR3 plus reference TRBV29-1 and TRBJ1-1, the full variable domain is SAVISQKPSRDICQRGTSLTIQCQVDSQVTMMFWYRQQPGQSLTLIATANQGSEATYESGFVIDKFPISRPNLTFSTLTVSNMSPEDSSIYLCSAGAAGRMHTEAFFGQGTRLTVV.

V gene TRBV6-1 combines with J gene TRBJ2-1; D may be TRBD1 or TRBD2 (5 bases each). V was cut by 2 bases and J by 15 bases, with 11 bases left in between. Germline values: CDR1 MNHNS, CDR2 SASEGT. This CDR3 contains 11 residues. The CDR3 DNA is TGTGCCAGCAGTGAATGGGGGTTAAGGTTCTTC. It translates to CASSEWGLRFF.

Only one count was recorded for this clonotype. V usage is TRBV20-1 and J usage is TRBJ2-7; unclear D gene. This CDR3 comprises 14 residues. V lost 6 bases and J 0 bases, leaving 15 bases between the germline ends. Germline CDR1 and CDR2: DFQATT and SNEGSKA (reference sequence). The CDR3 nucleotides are TGCAGTGCCCGTGGCCAAACGGCCTCCTACGAGCAGTACTTC. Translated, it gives CSARGQTASYEQYF.

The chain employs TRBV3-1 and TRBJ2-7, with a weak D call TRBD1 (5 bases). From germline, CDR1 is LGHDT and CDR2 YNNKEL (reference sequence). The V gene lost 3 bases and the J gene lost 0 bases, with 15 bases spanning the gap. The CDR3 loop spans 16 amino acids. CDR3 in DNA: TGTGCCAGCAGCCATCACGGACAAACGAGCTCCTACGAGCAGTACGTC. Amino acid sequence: CASSHHGQTSSYEQYV.

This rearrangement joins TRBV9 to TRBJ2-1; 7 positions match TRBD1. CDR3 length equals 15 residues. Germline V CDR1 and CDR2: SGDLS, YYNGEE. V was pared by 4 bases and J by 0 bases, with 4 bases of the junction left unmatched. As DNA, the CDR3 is TGTGCCAGCAGCTTGGGACAGAGCTCCTACAATGAGCAGTTCTTC. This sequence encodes CASSLGQSSYNEQFF. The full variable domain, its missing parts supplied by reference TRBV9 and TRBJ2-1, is DSGVTQTPKHLITATGQRVTLRCSPRSGDLSVYWYQQSLDQGLQFLIQYYNGEERAKGNILERFSAQQFPDLHSELNLSSLELGDSALYFCASSLGQSSYNEQFFGPGTRLTVL.

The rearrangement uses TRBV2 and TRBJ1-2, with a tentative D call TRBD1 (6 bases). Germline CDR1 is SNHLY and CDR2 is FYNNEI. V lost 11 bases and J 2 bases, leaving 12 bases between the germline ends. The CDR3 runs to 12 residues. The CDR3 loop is CASFGQNYGYTF. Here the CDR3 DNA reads TGTGCCTCTTTTGGACAGAACTATGGCTACACCTTC.

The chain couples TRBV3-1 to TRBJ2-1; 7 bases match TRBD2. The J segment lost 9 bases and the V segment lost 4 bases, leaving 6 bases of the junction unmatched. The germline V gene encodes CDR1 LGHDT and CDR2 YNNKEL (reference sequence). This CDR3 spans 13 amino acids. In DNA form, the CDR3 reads TGTGCCAGCAGCCCGCCCGGGGGGATTGAGCAGTTCTTC. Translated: CASSPPGGIEQFF.

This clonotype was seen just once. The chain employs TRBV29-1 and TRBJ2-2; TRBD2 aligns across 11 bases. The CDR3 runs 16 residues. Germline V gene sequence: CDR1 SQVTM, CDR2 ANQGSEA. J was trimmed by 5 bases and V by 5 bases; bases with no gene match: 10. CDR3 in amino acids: CSVRLAGGQGTGELFF. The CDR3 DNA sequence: TGCAGCGTTCGGCTAGCGGGGGGCCAGGGAACCGGGGAGCTGTTTTTT.

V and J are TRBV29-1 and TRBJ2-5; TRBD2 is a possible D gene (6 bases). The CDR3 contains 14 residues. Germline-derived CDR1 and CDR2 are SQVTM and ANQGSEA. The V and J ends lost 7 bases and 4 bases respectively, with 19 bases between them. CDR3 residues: CSGAGAQGGETQYF. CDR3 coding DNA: TGCAGCGGTGCCGGAGCGCAGGGAGGAGAGACCCAGTACTTC.

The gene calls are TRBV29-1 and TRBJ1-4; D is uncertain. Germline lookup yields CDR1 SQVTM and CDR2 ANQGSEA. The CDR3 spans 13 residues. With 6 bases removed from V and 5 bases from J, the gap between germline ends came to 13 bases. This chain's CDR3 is CSVAGKANEKLFF. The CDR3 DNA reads TGCAGCGTGGCCGGGAAGGCAAATGAAAAACTGTTTTTT.

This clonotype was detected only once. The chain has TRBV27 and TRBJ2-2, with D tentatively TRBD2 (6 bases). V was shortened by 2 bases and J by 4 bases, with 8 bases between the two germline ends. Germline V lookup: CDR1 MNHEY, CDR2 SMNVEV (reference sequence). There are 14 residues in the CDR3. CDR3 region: CASSLAGTTGELFF. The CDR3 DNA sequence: TGTGCCAGCAGTTTAGCGGGGACCACCGGGGAGCTGTTTTTT.

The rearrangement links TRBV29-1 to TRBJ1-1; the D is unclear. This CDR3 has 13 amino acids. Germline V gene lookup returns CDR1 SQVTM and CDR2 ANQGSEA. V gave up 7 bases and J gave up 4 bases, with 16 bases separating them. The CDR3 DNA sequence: TGCAGCGCTCCTGGTGAGGGAGGCACTGAAGCTTTCTTT. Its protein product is CSAPGEGGTEAFF.

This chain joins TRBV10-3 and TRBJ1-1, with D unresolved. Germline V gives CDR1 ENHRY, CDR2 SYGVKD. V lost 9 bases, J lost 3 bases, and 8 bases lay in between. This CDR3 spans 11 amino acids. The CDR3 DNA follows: TGTGCCATAAGACTGGACACTGAAGCTTTCTTT. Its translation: CAIRLDTEAFF.

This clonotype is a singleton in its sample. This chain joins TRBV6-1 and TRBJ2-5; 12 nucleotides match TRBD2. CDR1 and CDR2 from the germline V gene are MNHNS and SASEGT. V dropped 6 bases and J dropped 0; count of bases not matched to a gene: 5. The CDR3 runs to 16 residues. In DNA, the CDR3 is TGTGCCAGCAGGCCAACTAGCGGGAGGTACCAAGAGACCCAGTACTTC. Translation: CASRPTSGRYQETQYF.

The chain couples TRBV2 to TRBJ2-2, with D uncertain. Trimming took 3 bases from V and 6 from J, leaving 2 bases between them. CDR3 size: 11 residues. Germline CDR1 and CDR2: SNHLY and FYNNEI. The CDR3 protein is CASSDPGELFF. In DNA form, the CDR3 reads TGTGCCAGCAGTGACCCCGGGGAGCTGTTTTTT.

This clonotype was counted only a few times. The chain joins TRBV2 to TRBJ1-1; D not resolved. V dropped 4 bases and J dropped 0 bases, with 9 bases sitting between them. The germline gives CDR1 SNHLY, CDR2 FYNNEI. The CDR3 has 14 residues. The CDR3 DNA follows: TGTGCCAGCAGTGTAGGGCCGATGAACACTGAAGCTTTCTTT. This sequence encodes CASSVGPMNTEAFF.

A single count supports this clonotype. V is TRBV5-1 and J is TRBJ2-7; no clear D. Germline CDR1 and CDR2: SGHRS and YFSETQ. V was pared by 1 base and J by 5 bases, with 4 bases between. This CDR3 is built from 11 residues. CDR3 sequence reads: CASSLHDEQYF. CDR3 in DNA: TGCGCCAGCAGCTTGCACGACGAGCAGTACTTC.

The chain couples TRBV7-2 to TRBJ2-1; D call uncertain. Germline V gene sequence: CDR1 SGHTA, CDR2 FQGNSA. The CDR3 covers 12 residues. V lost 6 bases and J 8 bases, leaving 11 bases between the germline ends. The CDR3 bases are TGTGCCAGCAGGTCTCTTGGCGATGAGCAGTTCTTC. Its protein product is CASRSLGDEQFF.

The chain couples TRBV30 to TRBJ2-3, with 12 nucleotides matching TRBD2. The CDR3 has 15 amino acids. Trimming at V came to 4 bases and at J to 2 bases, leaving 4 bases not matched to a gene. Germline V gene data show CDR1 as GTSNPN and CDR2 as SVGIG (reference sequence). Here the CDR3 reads CAWKLAGGSTDTQYF. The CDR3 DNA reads TGTGCCTGGAAACTAGCGGGGGGATCCACAGATACGCAGTATTTT.

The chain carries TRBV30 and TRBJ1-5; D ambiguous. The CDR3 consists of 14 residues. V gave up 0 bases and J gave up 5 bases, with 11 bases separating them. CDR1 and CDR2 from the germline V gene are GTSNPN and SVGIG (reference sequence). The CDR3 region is CAWSVGSRHQPQHF. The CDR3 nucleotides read TGTGCCTGGAGTGTCGGTAGTAGACATCAGCCCCAGCATTTT.